The entry below gives a single TCR beta chain sequence along with its context. This specimen belongs to a study of human T cells and chemical hapten exposure. Whole blood, unfractionated, served as the material for total RNA extraction. The germline V gene encodes CDR1 DFQATT and CDR2 SNEGSKA (reference sequence). This CDR3 spans 13 amino acids. V lost 5 bases to trimming and J lost 9 bases, with 17 bases between them. TCRdb recomputed calls from the 5' RACE reads with MiXCR, one row per CDR3 protein. The sample holds 130,000 or so distinct CDR3 sequences, around 4.4% seen once. This clonotype was sampled from a female donor in good health. The chain is built from TRBV20-1 and TRBJ2-1, with D tentatively TRBD1 (5 bases). The DNA for the CDR3 is TGCAGTGCTTCGACAGAGTTAACTGTTGAGCAGTTCTTC. Its protein product is CSASTELTVEQFF.